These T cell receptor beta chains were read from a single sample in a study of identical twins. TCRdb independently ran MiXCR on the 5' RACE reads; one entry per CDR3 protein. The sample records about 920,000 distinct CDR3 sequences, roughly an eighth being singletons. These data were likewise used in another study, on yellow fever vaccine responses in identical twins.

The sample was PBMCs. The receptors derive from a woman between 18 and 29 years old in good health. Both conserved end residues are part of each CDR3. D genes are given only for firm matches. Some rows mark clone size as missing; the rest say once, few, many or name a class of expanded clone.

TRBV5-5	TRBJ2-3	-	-	CASSWRGDRDTDTQYF	TGTGCCAGCAGCTGGAGGGGGGACAGAGACACAGATACGCAGTATTTT
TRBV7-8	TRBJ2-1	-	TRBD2	CASSLLAGGVINEQFF	TGTGCCAGCAGCTTATTAGCGGGAGGGGTAATCAATGAGCAGTTCTTC
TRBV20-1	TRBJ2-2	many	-	CSAALVNTGELFF	TGCAGTGCTGCCCTCGTCAACACCGGGGAGCTGTTTTTT
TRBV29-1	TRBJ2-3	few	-	CSVRTIGGHEGTQYF	TGCAGCGTCCGGACCATCGGGGGGCACGAAGGTACGCAGTATTTT
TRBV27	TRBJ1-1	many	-	CASSSLGGEAFF	TGTGCCAGCAGTTCCCTCGGGGGGGAAGCTTTCTTT
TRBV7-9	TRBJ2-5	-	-	CASSSSPQGQETQYF	TGTGCCAGCAGCTCGAGCCCACAGGGTCAAGAGACCCAGTACTTC
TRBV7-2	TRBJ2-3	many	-	CASSFGSWGDTQYF	TGTGCCAGCAGCTTCGGGTCCTGGGGAGATACGCAGTATTTT
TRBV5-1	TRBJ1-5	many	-	CASSLDPGGGQPQHF	TGCGCCAGCAGCTTGGATCCGGGAGGCGGTCAGCCCCAGCATTTT
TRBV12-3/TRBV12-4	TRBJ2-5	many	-	CASSSYRQQETQYF	TGTGCCAGCAGTTCGTACCGACAGCAAGAGACCCAGTACTTC
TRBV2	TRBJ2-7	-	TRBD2	CASKPSGEYEQYF	TGTGCCAGCAAACCTAGCGGGGAATACGAGCAGTACTTC
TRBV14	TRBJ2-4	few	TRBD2	CASSQGGRWLAGDPTAKNIQYF	TGTGCCAGCAGCCAAGGGGGCCGGTGGCTAGCGGGGGACCCTACAGCCAAAAACATTCAGTACTTC
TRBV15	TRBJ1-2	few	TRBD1	CATSRDQTGSLYGYTF	TGTGCCACCAGCAGAGACCAGACAGGGTCCCTATATGGCTACACCTTC
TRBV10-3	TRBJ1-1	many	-	CATRDSATEAFF	TGTGCCACTAGGGATTCTGCCACTGAAGCTTTCTTT
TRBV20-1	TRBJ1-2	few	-	CSARDWKSAPYGYTF	TGCAGTGCTAGAGATTGGAAATCCGCCCCATATGGCTACACCTTC
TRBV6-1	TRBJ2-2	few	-	CASSQGGGAGELFF	TGTGCCAGCAGTCAAGGGGGGGGGGCCGGGGAGCTGTTTTTT
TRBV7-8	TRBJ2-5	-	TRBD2	CASSQGLAEEETQYF	TGTGCCAGCAGCCAAGGACTAGCGGAGGAAGAGACCCAGTACTTC
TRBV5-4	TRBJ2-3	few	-	CASSTRTYTDTQYF	TGTGCCAGCAGCACTCGGACCTACACAGATACGCAGTATTTT
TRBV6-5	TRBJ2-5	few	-	CASSSPPAALQETQYF	TGTGCCAGCAGTTCACCCCCAGCGGCGTTACAAGAGACCCAGTACTTC
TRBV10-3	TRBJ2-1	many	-	CAISDPESSYNEQFF	TGTGCCATCAGTGACCCGGAGAGCTCCTACAATGAGCAGTTCTTC
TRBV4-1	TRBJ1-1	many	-	CASTRGEMNTEAFF	TGCGCCAGCACCCGGGGGGAAATGAACACTGAAGCTTTCTTT
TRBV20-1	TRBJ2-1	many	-	CSARAYRESSYNEQFF	TGCAGTGCTAGAGCATACAGGGAATCCTCCTACAATGAGCAGTTCTTC
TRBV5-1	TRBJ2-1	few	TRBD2	CASSFYFSGASYNEQFF	TGCGCCAGCAGCTTTTACTTTAGCGGGGCCTCCTACAATGAGCAGTTCTTC
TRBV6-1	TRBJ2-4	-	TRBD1	CASSQTGGQNIQYF	TGTGCCAGCAGCCAGACAGGGGGTCAAAACATTCAGTACTTC
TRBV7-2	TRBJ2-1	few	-	CASSSVYPKLGNEQFF	TGTGCCAGCAGCTCCGTGTACCCAAAGCTGGGCAATGAGCAGTTCTTC
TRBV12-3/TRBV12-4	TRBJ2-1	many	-	CASTKWRESYNEQFF	TGTGCCAGCACCAAATGGAGGGAGTCCTACAATGAGCAGTTCTTC
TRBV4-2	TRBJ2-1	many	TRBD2	CASSQPSESGVDVEQFF	TGTGCCAGCAGCCAACCCTCCGAGAGCGGGGTCGATGTTGAGCAGTTCTTC